This T cell receptor (beta chain) is drawn from a study of tumor-infiltrating T cells and Merkel cell polyomavirus (dated by TCRdb to the late 2010s). Regarding the complete study: The study examined CD8+ T cells specific for the Merkel cell polyomavirus KLL epitope in Merkel cell carcinoma patients. Patients came in at different disease stages and had a median follow-up of roughly 2.5 years, ranging from about 1.1 to 6.0 years. Varied, non-standardized therapies, including chemotherapy, radiation and immunotherapies, were received by the patients. TRB sequencing covered KLL-tetramer-sorted cells from blood or tumor-infiltrating lymphocytes in 14 to 15 samples, plus 12 matched whole-tumor samples. The majority of whole-tumor samples consisted of approximately 23-micron curls cut from formalin-fixed, paraffin-embedded tissue blocks. Across the study, one tumor sample was obtained as a frozen nodal tumor digest and one as a flash-frozen core biopsy of a metastasis.

Library preparation used the immunoSEQ multiplex PCR assay. Genomic DNA extraction, TRB sequencing and normalization were performed by Adaptive Biotechnologies (Seattle, WA). The original methods were these. Clonality was calculated as one minus the Shannon entropy of productive TRB sequences, normalized by log2 of unique productive sequences. KLL-specific clonotypes in tumors were identified by matching TCRbeta CDR3 amino acid sequences with those from each patient's tetramer-sorted sample. TCRdb obtained this table from immuneACCESS and retained in-frame rearrangements with V and J assigned. These tables miss some clones; where compared with another copy, unresolved V genes account for less than half of the shortfall, and the remainder is unexplained. Clone size and V and J calls were adopted from that table, with D and trimming inferred from the DNA. Across this sample there are 24,000 or so clones, with around nine tenths seen only once. The ten largest make up less than 3% of the sample.

For this clone: This receptor's antigen is unknown. No per-base quality is available; no much larger clone lies one base away.

The CDR3, from cysteine to phenylalanine, totals 15 residues. Just the 45-base CDR3 DNA is kept, in frame starting at base 1. A distance of 11 bases separates the germline ends of V and J, which lose 0 bases and 2 bases respectively. CDR1 and CDR2, per the germline V gene, are LGHNT and FRNRAP. Study-level results and caveats: Because the study covered only a single viral epitope, T cells targeting other Merkel cell polyomavirus epitopes were not captured. The small sample size of the study (n of about twelve patients) is recognized as a limitation. A higher fraction of KLL-specific T cells within tumors (roughly 1.8-20% versus roughly 0-0.15%) was associated with significantly better MCC-specific survival. KLL-specific TRB repertoires were diverse and mostly private, with just one public clonotype, shared by two patients, among roughly 400 unique sequences. A greater number of unique KLL-specific clonotypes in tumors (5-108 vs 0-3) was associated with a significant advantage in MCC-specific survival (P = 0.0051).

Robust positive staining for Merkel cell polyomavirus Large T antigen was observed by immunohistochemistry in the tumors of all patients. The study included approximately 13 Merkel cell carcinoma patients who had robust KLL-tetramer+ populations, above 0.04% of CD8+ T cells, in blood and/or cultured TIL. Every patient was Caucasian, and patient ages ranged from roughly 50 to 80 years, with a median of around 60 years. Lymph node tumors were analyzed for patients with unknown primaries who presented with nodal disease, or when insufficient primary tissue was available. Recombination connected TRBV12-5 to TRBJ2-7, and TRBD1 may be the D gene, going by 5 matching bases. The specimen was lymph node tissue. This clonotype originated in a man aged 50-60 years with Merkel cell carcinoma. The CDR3 protein is CASGLVLGQTYEQYF. The DNA sequence is TGTGCTAGTGGTTTGGTACTGGGGCAGACCTACGAGCAGTACTTC.